Each of the 5 T cell receptor beta chains below was sequenced from the same sample in a study of blood T cell repertoires in COVID-19. This table comes from immunoSEQ multiplex PCR, and its TCRdb copy is limited to in-frame clones, with some not included. The table shows some 200,000 clones, with almost 85% occurring only once. What was sequenced was peripheral blood. Every receptor here comes from a woman in her seventies with COVID-19, enrolled during active disease.

CDR3 nucleotides: TGTGCCAGCTCACCGGACATCCTAGGGGAAAAACTGTTTTTT. This codes for CASSPDILGEKLFF. This rearrangement joins TRBV18 to TRBJ1-4; possibly TRBD1 for D (5 bases). CDR3 length equals 14 residues. The germline V gene has CDR1 KGHSH and CDR2 LQKENI. Trimming took off 3 bases at V and 8 bases at J, with 13 bases between the two ends.

The genes are TRBV27 and TRBJ2-7; 9 bases map to TRBD2. The CDR3 is 15 residues long. Unmatched junction bases numbered 9, after V lost 6 bases and J lost 3 bases. Germline V gene data show CDR1 as MNHEY and CDR2 as SMNVEV (reference sequence). The CDR3 sequence: CASSLMTSGLYEQYF. The CDR3 bases are TGTGCCAGCAGCCTGATGACTAGCGGTCTCTACGAGCAGTACTTC.

This rearrangement joins TRBV20-1 to TRBJ2-7; 9 nucleotides agree with TRBD1. The V gene end was trimmed by 3 bases and the J gene end by 0 bases; junction bases not matched to a gene: 6. The CDR3 contains 15 residues. CDR1 is DFQATT and CDR2 is SNEGSKA in the germline V gene (reference sequence). DNA of the CDR3: TGCAGTGCTAGTACGGGACAGGGTTACTCCTACGAGCAGTACTTC. Encoded protein: CSASTGQGYSYEQYF.

V usage is TRBV29-1 and J usage is TRBJ1-5; D possibly corresponds to TRBD1 (5 bases). Germline V gene sequence: CDR1 SQVTM, CDR2 ANQGSEA. The CDR3 totals 14 residues. The V gene lost 0 bases and the J gene lost 6 bases, with 12 bases spanning the gap. The CDR3 sequence is CSVEEGGSGQPQHF. CDR3 DNA: TGCAGCGTTGAAGAGGGGGGTTCAGGTCAGCCCCAGCATTTT.

The V call is TRBV7-2, the J call TRBJ2-5; no definite D call. Germline V gives CDR1 SGHTA, CDR2 FQGNSA. Trimming stripped 1 base from V and 5 bases from J, with 14 bases between. The CDR3 contains 15 residues. CDR3 in amino acids: CASSLGSWVGETQYF. The CDR3 DNA sequence: TGTGCCAGCAGCTTAGGATCCTGGGTCGGGGAGACCCAGTACTTC.